The next 8 T cell receptor beta chains were all read from a single sample in a study of T cell responses to AZD1222 COVID-19 vaccine. Only in-frame clones appear in the TCRdb table, and some are missing; sequencing was by immunoSEQ multiplex PCR. The table has approximately 94,000 clones, around 89% seen once. This sample comprised peripheral blood, obtained on day 0 of AZD1222 vaccination. These receptors were collected from an adult in good health.

J is TRBJ2-1 and V is TRBV11-3; 7 bases are shared with TRBD2. Trimming removed 1 base from V and 4 bases from J; junction bases left unmatched: 7. The CDR3 length is 16 residues. The germline V gene encodes CDR1 SGHNT and CDR2 YENEEA. CDR3 DNA: TGTGCCAGCAGCTTAGGGTGGCGGGAGTATTACAATGAGCAGTTCTTC. Residues: CASSLGWREYYNEQFF. Together with reference TRBV11-3 and TRBJ2-1, the CDR3 gives the full variable domain: EAGVVQSPRYKIIEKKQPVAFWCNPISGHNTLYWYLQNLGQGPELLIRYENEEAVDDSQLPKDRFSAERLKGVDSTLKIQPAELGDSAVYLCASSLGWREYYNEQFFGPGTRLTVL.

This clone was seen only a few times. The chain couples TRBV6-1 to TRBJ2-1; D possibly corresponds to TRBD2 (5 bases). CDR1 MNHNS and CDR2 SASEGT come from the germline V gene. Trimming shortened V by 3 bases and J by 9 bases, and 15 bases separated the two germline ends. The CDR3 covers 14 residues. CDR3 region: CASSDMEASGEQFF. CDR3 nucleotides: TGTGCCAGCAGTGATATGGAGGCTTCAGGTGAGCAGTTCTTC.

V is TRBV2 and J is TRBJ1-2; no firm D call. In germline, CDR1 is SNHLY, CDR2 FYNNEI. The CDR3 runs to 13 residues. Trimming left V 2 bases short and J 0 bases short, with 4 bases between. The CDR3: CASSEHPNYGYTF. The CDR3 nucleotides are TGTGCCAGCAGTGAACACCCTAACTATGGCTACACCTTC.

This chain's CDR3 is CASSQDRGVNEQFF. The CDR3 DNA is TGTGCCAGCAGCCAAGATCGGGGGGTCAATGAGCAGTTCTTC. V is TRBV4-2 and J is TRBJ2-1, with 7 bases lining up with TRBD2. Germline loops: CDR1 LGHNA, CDR2 YNFKEQ. This CDR3 has 14 amino acids. Trimming removed 0 bases from V and 6 bases from J; junction bases left unmatched: 2.

The genes are TRBV5-1 and TRBJ2-5; 9 bases match TRBD1. The CDR3 extends over 15 amino acids. J was trimmed by 4 bases and V by 1 base; bases with no gene match: 5. Germline CDR1 reads SGHRS; CDR2 reads YFSETQ. The CDR3 loop reads CASSLTGGYGETQYF. In DNA form, the CDR3 reads TGCGCCAGCAGCTTGACAGGGGGCTACGGAGAGACCCAGTACTTC. The complete variable domain, with remaining parts taken from reference TRBV5-1 and TRBJ2-5, reads KAGVTQTPRYLIKTRGQQVTLSCSPISGHRSVSWYQQTPGQGLQFLFEYFSETQRNKGNFPGRFSGRQFSNSRSEMNVSTLELGDSALYLCASSLTGGYGETQYFGPGTRLLVL.

This chain uses TRBV2 with TRBJ2-2; D remains unclear. The CDR3 covers 18 residues. Trimming shortened V by 0 bases and J by 2 bases, and 16 bases separated the two germline ends. Germline V gene data show CDR1 as SNHLY and CDR2 as FYNNEI. The chain's CDR3 is CASSEALDRRLNTGELFF. In DNA, the CDR3 is TGTGCCAGCAGTGAAGCTCTGGATAGGCGGCTTAACACCGGGGAGCTGTTTTTT.

This chain joins TRBV19 and TRBJ2-2; no firm D call. CDR3 length equals 15 residues. V dropped 5 bases and J dropped 7 bases, with 17 bases sitting between them. Germline V CDR1 and CDR2: LNHDA, SQIVND (reference sequence). CDR3 loop: CASSSPEEEFGELFF. The CDR3 DNA reads TGTGCCAGTAGTTCCCCCGAGGAAGAATTCGGGGAGCTGTTTTTT.

The chain has TRBV19 and TRBJ1-4, with TRBD1 identical over 7 bases. There are 16 residues in the CDR3. With V trimmed by 10 bases and J by 0 bases, 11 bases remained unmatched. Germline V gene sequence: CDR1 LNHDA, CDR2 SQIVND (reference sequence). This CDR3 reads CATSGTVFATNEKLFF. The DNA of the CDR3 is TGTGCCACCTCCGGGACAGTTTTCGCAACTAATGAAAAACTGTTTTTT.